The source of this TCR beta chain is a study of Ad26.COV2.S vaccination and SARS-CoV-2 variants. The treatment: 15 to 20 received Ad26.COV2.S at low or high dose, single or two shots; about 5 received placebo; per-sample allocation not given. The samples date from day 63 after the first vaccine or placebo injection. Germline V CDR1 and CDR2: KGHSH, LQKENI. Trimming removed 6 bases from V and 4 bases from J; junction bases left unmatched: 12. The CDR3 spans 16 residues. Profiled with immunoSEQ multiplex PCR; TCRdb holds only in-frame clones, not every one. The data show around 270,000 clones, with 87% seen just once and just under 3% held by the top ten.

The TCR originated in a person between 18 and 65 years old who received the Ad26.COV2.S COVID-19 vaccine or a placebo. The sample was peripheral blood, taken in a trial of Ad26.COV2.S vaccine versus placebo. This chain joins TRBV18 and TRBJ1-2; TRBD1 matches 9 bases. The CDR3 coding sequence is TGTGCCAGCTCCTCAATTACAGGGGGCGAGAGCTATGGCTACACCTTC. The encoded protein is CASSSITGGESYGYTF.